One sample yielded the 16 T cell receptor beta chains listed below, sequenced in a study of CD8+CD57+ T cells in acquired aplastic anemia. The use of genomic DNA as template underpinned the TCR beta VDJ and CDR3 profiling. TCRdb re-called the reads with MiXCR, one entry per CDR3 protein. The repertoire holds approximately 80,000 distinct CDR3 sequences, with under 80% as singletons. Whoever was chosen for sequencing had shown CD8+CD57+ cell expansion by flow cytometry. The source material was sorted CD4+, CD8+, or CD8+CD57+ T cells (not recorded which) from PBMCs. Every receptor here comes from a human donor with aplastic anemia.

This clonotype came up many times. V and J are TRBV13 and TRBJ2-7; D call uncertain. CDR3 length equals 13 residues. Germline values: CDR1 PRHDT, CDR2 FYEKMQ (reference sequence). V gave up 5 bases and J gave up 2 bases, with 10 bases separating them. The CDR3 DNA follows: TGTGCCAGCAGCGGGCGGATGACCTACGAGCAGTACTTC. Amino acid sequence: CASSGRMTYEQYF.

A few counts support this clonotype. This rearrangement joins TRBV10-2 to TRBJ1-6; D gene uncertain. Trimming took off 3 bases at V and 2 bases at J, with 8 bases between the two ends. The CDR3 is made up of 15 amino acids. Per the germline V gene, CDR1 is WSHSY and CDR2 is SAAADI. In DNA, the CDR3 is TGCGCCAGCAGTGAAGGGCAGACCTATAATTCACCCCTCCACTTT. Protein sequence: CASSEGQTYNSPLHF.

The chain uses TRBV27 and TRBJ2-5; 9 nucleotides align to TRBD2. The CDR3 has 15 residues. Germline values: CDR1 MNHEY, CDR2 SMNVEV (reference sequence). V shed 5 bases and J 4 bases; nucleotides not matched to a gene: 8. The CDR3 nucleotides read TGTGCCAGCAGTGAAGCCGGCGGGGGGGTAGAGACCCAGTACTTC. Its protein is CASSEAGGGVETQYF.

In this sample, this clonotype turned up once. The chain links TRBV2 to TRBJ1-1, with TRBD1 as a possible D gene (5 bases). CDR1 and CDR2 (germline): SNHLY, FYNNEI. The CDR3 consists of 15 residues. The germline V and J ends were trimmed by 3 bases and 2 bases, with 13 bases remaining between them. This CDR3 reads CASSDGAALNTEAFF. For the CDR3, the DNA is TGTGCCAGCAGTGACGGGGCAGCCCTCAACACTGAAGCTTTCTTT.

This clonotype was detected once. The V gene is TRBV20-1, the J gene TRBJ2-3; 10 nucleotides agree with TRBD2. The ends lost 5 bases at V and 5 bases at J; junction bases unmatched: 10. Germline lookup yields CDR1 DFQATT and CDR2 SNEGSKA (reference sequence). This CDR3 spans 15 amino acids. In DNA, the CDR3 is TGCAGTGCTGGTGGGACTAGCGCGGGCCAAGATACGCAGTATTTT. This translates into CSAGGTSAGQDTQYF.

This clonotype has only a few counts. The gene calls are TRBV28 and TRBJ1-1; a possible D gene is TRBD1 (5 bases). The CDR3 length is 14 residues. CDR1 MDHEN and CDR2 SYDVKM come from the germline V gene. Trimming took 1 base from V and 1 from J, leaving 7 bases between them. CDR3 region: CASSLYGQNTEAFF. The CDR3, as DNA: TGTGCCAGCAGTTTATACGGACAGAACACTGAAGCTTTCTTT.

The gene calls are TRBV15 and TRBJ2-1; 7 bases fit TRBD1. Germline CDR1 is LNHNV and CDR2 is YYDKDF (reference sequence). J lost 7 bases, V lost 5 bases, and 11 bases had no gene match. The CDR3 has 15 residues. CDR3 nucleotide sequence: TGTGCCACCAGCCGGAGGCAGGGGGAACTGAATGAGCAGTTCTTC. This encodes CATSRRQGELNEQFF.

This clonotype was seen a handful of times. The chain links TRBV10-1 to TRBJ2-7, with 9 bases matching TRBD2. This CDR3 is built from 13 residues. V was clipped by 6 bases and J by 0 bases; unmatched bases: 0. The V gene's germline CDR1 is WNHNN and CDR2 SYGVQD (reference sequence). The CDR3 region is CASRTSGSYEQYF. DNA for the CDR3: TGCGCCAGCAGGACTAGCGGCTCCTACGAGCAGTACTTC.

The V gene is TRBV10-2, the J gene TRBJ2-7, with D tentatively TRBD1 (8 bases). Germline V gene data show CDR1 as WSHSY and CDR2 as SAAADI. Trimming shortened V by 7 bases and J by 4 bases, and 17 bases separated the two germline ends. The CDR3 has 14 residues. The CDR3 region has the DNA TGCGCCAGCACAACAGGGGGGGAGTTTTACGAGCAGTACTTC. It translates to CASTTGGEFYEQYF.

The genes are TRBV20-1 and TRBJ1-1; 7 nucleotides align to TRBD1. J was trimmed by 9 bases and V by 2 bases; bases with no gene match: 3. The CDR3 loop spans 11 amino acids. CDR1 and CDR2 from the germline V gene are DFQATT and SNEGSKA (reference sequence). As DNA, the CDR3 is TGCAGTGCTAGACAGGGGGTAAAAGCTTTCTTT. Translated: CSARQGVKAFF.

The J gene is TRBJ1-1, the V gene TRBV7-6, with TRBD1 matching over 8 bases. Germline-derived CDR1 and CDR2 are SGHVS and FNYEAQ. V was clipped by 5 bases and J by 4 bases; unmatched bases: 3. This CDR3 comprises 13 residues. The CDR3 region is CASSRGQGTEAFF. CDR3 DNA: TGTGCCAGCAGCCGAGGACAGGGCACTGAAGCTTTCTTT.

This clonotype was seen a few times. This chain connects TRBV15 to TRBJ2-1; D perhaps matches TRBD2 (6 bases). The CDR3 is 15 amino acids. Germline values: CDR1 LNHNV, CDR2 YYDKDF (reference sequence). Trimming stripped 1 base from V and 1 base from J, with 8 bases between. As DNA, the CDR3 is TGTGCCACCAGCAGAGTCGCGGGGTCCTACAATGAGCAGTTCTTC. Amino acids: CATSRVAGSYNEQFF.

The chain carries TRBV25-1 and TRBJ2-7, with D perhaps matching TRBD1 or TRBD2 (6 bases each). Trimming pared 4 bases from V and 1 base from J, leaving 14 bases between. The germline V gene has CDR1 MGHDK and CDR2 SYGVNS. This CDR3 spans 15 amino acids. The chain's CDR3 is CASSVSGAPSYEQYF. The CDR3 DNA is TGTGCCAGCAGTGTATCGGGGGCACCGTCCTACGAGCAGTACTTC.

The chain's CDR3 is CSAGGQGNTEAFF. The DNA of the CDR3 is TGCAGCGCAGGGGGGCAGGGGAACACTGAAGCTTTCTTT. The chain combines TRBV29-1 with TRBJ1-1; 7 positions match TRBD1. The ends lost 7 bases at V and 1 base at J; junction bases unmatched: 6. There are 13 residues in the CDR3. Germline lookup yields CDR1 SQVTM and CDR2 ANQGSEA.

This chain links TRBV20-1 with TRBJ2-3; D unresolved. V lost 1 base to trimming and J lost 2 bases, with 7 bases between them. Germline assignment: CDR1 DFQATT and CDR2 SNEGSKA (reference sequence). The CDR3 has 13 residues. CDR3 sequence: CSARATPTDTQYF. In DNA, the CDR3 is TGCAGTGCTAGAGCTACCCCCACAGATACGCAGTATTTT.

V gene TRBV20-1 combines with J gene TRBJ2-7; D unclear. Germline CDR1 is DFQATT and CDR2 is SNEGSKA (reference sequence). The V end was cut by 3 bases, the J end by 4 bases, with 16 bases between. The CDR3 contains 14 residues. The CDR3 region is CSASTPPRIYEQYF. DNA of the CDR3: TGCAGTGCTAGTACACCACCTCGTATTTACGAGCAGTACTTC.